This record covers a single T cell receptor (beta chain). What it binds is not known. The data originate from a study of post-analysis software for immune sequencing data. Study outcomes and limitations: There were four or five TRBV segments more frequent in patients than controls, and TRBV5-6, TRBV5-1 and TRBV20-1 were among them.

V was clipped by 8 bases and J by 0 bases, with 14 bases between them. The CDR3 is 15 amino acids. Germline CDR1 MNHNS, CDR2 SASEGT. The library was made from cDNA and included unique molecular identifiers. TCRdb reanalysed the PCR reads using MiXCR and keeps one entry per CDR3 protein. The data contain roughly 650,000 distinct CDR3 sequences, approximately 59% of them singletons. Material for sequencing was blood. The receptor was derived from a girl aged 2 to 10 with multiple sclerosis. V gene TRBV6-1 combines with J gene TRBJ2-1, with a weak D call TRBD2 (6 bases). CDR3 DNA: TGTGCCAGCCGGGAGACAGACAGCTCCTACAATGAGCAGTTCTTC. It is translated as CASRETDSSYNEQFF.